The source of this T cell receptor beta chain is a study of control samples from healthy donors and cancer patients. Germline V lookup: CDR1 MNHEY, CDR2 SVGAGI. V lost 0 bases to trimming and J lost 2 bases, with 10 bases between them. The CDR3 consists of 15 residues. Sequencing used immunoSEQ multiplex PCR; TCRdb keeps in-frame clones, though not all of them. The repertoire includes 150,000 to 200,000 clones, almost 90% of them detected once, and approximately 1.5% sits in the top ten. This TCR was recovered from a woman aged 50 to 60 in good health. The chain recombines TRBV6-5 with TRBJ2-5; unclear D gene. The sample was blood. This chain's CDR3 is CASSYSAVRQETQYF. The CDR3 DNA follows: TGTGCCAGCAGTTACTCGGCGGTGCGACAAGAGACCCAGTACTTC.